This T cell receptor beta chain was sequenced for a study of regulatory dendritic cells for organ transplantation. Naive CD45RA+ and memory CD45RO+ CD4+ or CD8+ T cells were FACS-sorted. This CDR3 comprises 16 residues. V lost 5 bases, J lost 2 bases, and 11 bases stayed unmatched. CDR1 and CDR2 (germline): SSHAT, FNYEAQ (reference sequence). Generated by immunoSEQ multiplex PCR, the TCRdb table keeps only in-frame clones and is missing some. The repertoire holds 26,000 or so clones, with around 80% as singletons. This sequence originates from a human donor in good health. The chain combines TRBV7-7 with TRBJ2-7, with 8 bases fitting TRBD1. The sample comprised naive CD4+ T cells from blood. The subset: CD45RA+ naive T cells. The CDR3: CASSDISGQATYEQYF. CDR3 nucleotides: TGTGCCAGCAGCGACATTTCGGGACAGGCCACCTACGAGCAGTACTTC. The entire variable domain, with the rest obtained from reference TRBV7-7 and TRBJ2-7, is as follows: GAGVSQSPRYKVTKRGQDVTLRCDPISSHATLYWYQQALGQGPEFLTYFNYEAQPDKSGLPSDRFSAERPEGSISTLTIQRTEQRDSAMYRCASSDISGQATYEQYFGPGTRLTVT.